These 3 T cell receptor beta chains were sequenced from one sample in a study of blood T cell repertoires in COVID-19. Produced via immunoSEQ multiplex PCR; TCRdb's table is partial and in-frame only. The sample comprises 200,000 to 250,000 clones, 87% of which are singletons, and over 9% rests with the top ten. The sample taken for sequencing was PBMCs or T cells enriched from blood (not recorded which). The receptors were sampled from a man aged 18 to 35 with acute COVID-19.

J is TRBJ2-3 and V is TRBV24-1, with 8 bases that match TRBD2. Losses at the gene ends were 4 bases for V and 2 bases for J; bases not matched to a gene: 13. This CDR3 has 18 residues. Germline CDR1 and CDR2: KGHDR and SFDVKD. The CDR3 region is CATSDTPRTSRPTDTQYF. CDR3 nucleotide sequence: TGTGCCACCAGTGACACCCCTCGGACTAGCAGGCCCACAGATACGCAGTATTTT.

The V call is TRBV28, the J call TRBJ1-5; 7 bases match TRBD1. This CDR3 spans 16 amino acids. Germline trimming cut 7 bases from V and 3 bases from J; bases unmatched to any gene: 12. Germline V gives CDR1 MDHEN, CDR2 SYDVKM. The CDR3 bases are TGTGCCAGCACCTCTTTCCGGGACAGTCCCAATCAGCCCCAGCATTTT. Its protein is CASTSFRDSPNQPQHF.

The V call is TRBV14, the J call TRBJ2-7; the D gene is possibly TRBD2 (6 bases). Trimming took off 1 base at V and 2 bases at J, with 9 bases between the two ends. The CDR3 is 14 amino acids. Germline loops: CDR1 SGHDN, CDR2 FVKESK. The CDR3 reads CASSQGGRTYEQYF. CDR3 DNA sequence: TGTGCCAGCAGCCAAGGAGGGAGGACCTACGAGCAGTACTTC. Full variable domain (missing parts from reference TRBV14 and TRBJ2-7): EAGVTQFPSHSVIEKGQTVTLRCDPISGHDNLYWYRRVMGKEIKFLLHFVKESKQDESGMPNNRFLAERTGGTYSTLKVQPAELEDSGVYFCASSQGGRTYEQYFGPGTRLTVT.